The 12 T cell receptor beta chains given below trace back to one sample, sequenced in a study of blood T cell repertoires in COVID-19 (dated by TCRdb to between 2020 and 2021). Preparation of the library involved the immunoSEQ multiplex PCR assay. In TCRdb, the immuneACCESS table is reduced to in-frame sequences with V and J assigned. These tables do not hold every clone; where another copy was compared, an unresolved V gene accounts for under half, and the others remain unexplained. Within this sample are 150,000 or so clones, with more than 75% of them counted one time only. Around 0.6% of the sample goes to the ten largest clones. Specimen: peripheral blood. The receptors shown here come from a man aged 60-69 years with COVID-19, enrolled during active disease.

The chain employs TRBV20-1 and TRBJ2-1; 7 positions match TRBD1. V was clipped by 3 bases and J by 7 bases; unmatched bases: 12. Germline V gene sequence: CDR1 DFQATT, CDR2 SNEGSKA (reference sequence). CDR3 length: 15 residues. This CDR3 is CSASTQGVYRNEQFF. The DNA of the CDR3 is TGCAGTGCTAGTACGCAGGGGGTGTATAGGAATGAGCAGTTCTTC.

The V call is TRBV27, the J call TRBJ1-2; 8 nucleotides match TRBD1. Germline CDR1 reads MNHEY; CDR2 reads SMNVEV (reference sequence). The junction had 13 bases not matched to a gene; V was cut back by 8 bases and J by 5 bases. The CDR3 extends over 15 amino acids. The chain's CDR3 is CASPKPRTGLYGYTF. CDR3 coding DNA: TGTGCCAGCCCAAAGCCGCGGACAGGGTTGTATGGCTACACCTTC.

The chain is built from TRBV24-1 and TRBJ1-1; TRBD1 aligns across 7 bases. CDR1 and CDR2 (germline): KGHDR, SFDVKD. V lost 6 bases to trimming and J lost 6 bases; unmatched junction nucleotides: 6. The CDR3 extends over 13 amino acids. CDR3 DNA sequence: TGTGCCACCAGTCGAGGGGGCGAGGCTGAAGCTTTCTTT. The encoded protein is CATSRGGEAEAFF.

The chain employs TRBV18 and TRBJ2-7, with TRBD1 identical over 8 bases. The junction had 8 bases not matched to a gene; V was cut back by 1 base and J by 6 bases. CDR1 is KGHSH and CDR2 is LQKENI in the germline V gene. The CDR3 sequence is 15 residues long. The CDR3 loop is CASSPLSTGEIEQYF. CDR3 DNA: TGTGCCAGCTCACCACTGTCGACAGGGGAGATCGAGCAGTACTTC.

V and J are TRBV19 and TRBJ1-5; unclear D gene. With 1 base removed from V and 4 bases from J, the gap between germline ends came to 8 bases. The CDR3 extends over 14 amino acids. Germline V gives CDR1 LNHDA, CDR2 SQIVND (reference sequence). The CDR3, as DNA: TGTGCCAGTAGTATAGTAGTCCAAAATCAGCCCCAGCATTTT. This codes for CASSIVVQNQPQHF.

CDR3 coding DNA: TGCGCCAGCAGCTTGGTTCTTTCAGGGCTCACTGAAGCTTTCTTT. Translating it yields CASSLVLSGLTEAFF. The chain employs TRBV5-1 and TRBJ1-1, with D possibly TRBD1 on 5 matching bases. CDR1 and CDR2 from the germline V gene are SGHRS and YFSETQ. Trimming took 0 bases from V and 4 from J, leaving 13 bases between them. The CDR3 is made up of 15 amino acids.

The J gene is TRBJ2-7, the V gene TRBV7-9; no definite D call. CDR1 and CDR2 from the germline V gene are SEHNR and FQNEAQ (reference sequence). The CDR3 consists of 12 residues. Trimming removed 6 bases from V and 6 bases from J, with 12 bases in between. CDR3 residues: CASSLNSFEQYF. DNA for the CDR3: TGTGCCAGCAGTTTGAACTCTTTCGAGCAGTACTTC.

The chain uses TRBV6-5 and TRBJ2-7; unclear D gene. Germline lookup yields CDR1 MNHEY and CDR2 SVGAGI. CDR3 size: 13 residues. Trimming shortened V by 0 bases and J by 7 bases, and 10 bases separated the two germline ends. Here the CDR3 reads CASSYSPRREQYF. Here the CDR3 DNA reads TGTGCCAGCAGTTACTCGCCGCGCCGTGAGCAGTACTTC.

The chain combines TRBV18 with TRBJ1-1; D remains unclear. V was shortened by 3 bases and J by 2 bases, with 10 bases between the two germline ends. The CDR3 length is 14 residues. The germline CDR1 and CDR2 sequences are KGHSH and LQKENI. As DNA, the CDR3 is TGTGCCAGCTCACCGATAGACATCAACACTGAAGCTTTCTTT. This gives the protein CASSPIDINTEAFF.

The J gene is TRBJ2-1, the V gene TRBV3-1 (or the pseudogene TRBV3-2); possibly TRBD2 for D (6 bases). From germline, CDR1 is LGHDT and CDR2 YNNKEL (reference sequence). V lost 1 base and J lost 5, with 15 bases in between. The CDR3 is 16 amino acids. DNA of the CDR3: TGTGCCAGCAGCCAAGCAAACGGGAGAAACAACAATGAGCAGTTCTTC. Its protein product is CASSQANGRNNNEQFF.

The chain uses TRBV19 and TRBJ1-4; D gene ambiguous. The CDR3 sequence is 14 residues long. Germline V lookup: CDR1 LNHDA, CDR2 SQIVND (reference sequence). The V end was cut by 5 bases, the J end by 4 bases, with 11 bases between. CDR3 sequence (DNA): TGTGCCAGTAGTTCCCCAGAAAGTAATGAAAAACTGTTTTTT. This gives the protein CASSSPESNEKLFF.

This chain uses TRBV30 with TRBJ1-3; no definite D call. This CDR3 is 15 amino acids long. Germline CDR1 GTSNPN, CDR2 SVGIG (reference sequence). Trimming took 2 bases from V and 0 from J, leaving 11 bases between them. CDR3 residues: CAWSRGGSSGNTIYF. CDR3 nucleotide sequence: TGTGCCTGGAGTCGTGGCGGGAGCTCTGGAAACACCATATATTTT.